One sample yielded the 7 T cell receptor beta chains listed below, sequenced in a study of T cells in localized non-small cell lung cancer. The method was immunoSEQ multiplex PCR; TCRdb's version includes in-frame clones alone and lacks a portion of them. This sample has about 59,000 clones, with roughly 90% found just once. Sequences were derived from peripheral blood, sampled before any cancer treatment. These receptors all stem from a man aged 40 to 75 with stage I lung adenocarcinoma.

The chain is built from TRBV6-6 and TRBJ1-1; 8 bases fit TRBD1. CDR1 MNHNY and CDR2 SVGAGI come from the germline V gene (reference sequence). The CDR3 runs to 15 residues. After removal of 5 bases from V and 3 bases from J, the junction contained 8 bases not matched to a gene. CDR3 bases: TGTGCCAGCAGTCTGCAACAGGGGGAGGACACTGAAGCTTTCTTT. It translates to CASSLQQGEDTEAFF.

V and J are TRBV7-2 and TRBJ2-5; D is undetermined. Germline values: CDR1 SGHTA, CDR2 FQGNSA. V shed 5 bases and J shed 5 bases, with 12 bases lying between them. This CDR3 spans 13 amino acids. This CDR3 is CASSGGIRETQYF. In nucleotides, the CDR3 is TGTGCCAGCAGCGGCGGAATAAGGGAGACCCAGTACTTC.

The chain is built from TRBV6-1 and TRBJ1-3, with 10 bases matching TRBD1. This CDR3 is built from 15 residues. After removal of 4 bases from V and 8 bases from J, the junction contained 8 bases not matched to a gene. Germline values: CDR1 MNHNS, CDR2 SASEGT. CDR3 DNA sequence: TGTGCCAGCAGTGCTCCGGGACAGGGGTCATACACCATATATTTT. The encoded protein is CASSAPGQGSYTIYF.

This clone occurred once. This chain links TRBV28 with TRBJ1-5; D remains unclear. V was trimmed by 6 bases and J by 2 bases, leaving 14 bases between them. Germline lookup yields CDR1 MDHEN and CDR2 SYDVKM. The CDR3 covers 15 residues. The CDR3 region is CASRFDFGGNQPQHF. DNA of the CDR3: TGTGCCAGCAGATTTGACTTTGGGGGCAATCAGCCCCAGCATTTT. Full variable domain (remainder filled in from reference TRBV28 and TRBJ1-5): DVKVTQSSRYLVKRTGEKVFLECVQDMDHENMFWYRQDPGLGLRLIYFSYDVKMKEKGDIPEGYSVSREKKERFSLILESASTNQTSMYLCASRFDFGGNQPQHFGDGTRLSIL.

V gene TRBV6-6 combines with J gene TRBJ1-2; TRBD1 might be the D (5 bases). The ends were cut back, 6 bases at V and 7 bases at J, with 15 bases in the middle. This CDR3 spans 13 amino acids. Germline V gene sequence: CDR1 MNHNY, CDR2 SVGAGI (reference sequence). For the CDR3, the DNA is TGTGCCAGCAGCCCCACAGGTGGTGGTGGCTACACCTTC. It encodes CASSPTGGGGYTF.

The chain combines TRBV5-1 with TRBJ2-5; 8 bases map to TRBD2. V trimming: 4 bases; J trimming: 5 bases; junction bases outside the gene matches: 7. The CDR3 has 14 amino acids. Germline V gives CDR1 SGHRS, CDR2 YFSETQ. The CDR3 sequence: CASSNGLAGETQYF. DNA of the CDR3: TGCGCCAGCAGCAACGGACTAGCCGGGGAGACCCAGTACTTC.

V usage is TRBV6-6 and J usage is TRBJ2-7; no firm D call. V was pared by 8 bases and J by 2 bases, with 10 bases between. The CDR3 is 12 amino acids. Germline V gene sequence: CDR1 MNHNY, CDR2 SVGAGI (reference sequence). As DNA, the CDR3 is TGTGCCAGCCTCTCCGAAACCTACGAGCAGTACTTC. It encodes CASLSETYEQYF.